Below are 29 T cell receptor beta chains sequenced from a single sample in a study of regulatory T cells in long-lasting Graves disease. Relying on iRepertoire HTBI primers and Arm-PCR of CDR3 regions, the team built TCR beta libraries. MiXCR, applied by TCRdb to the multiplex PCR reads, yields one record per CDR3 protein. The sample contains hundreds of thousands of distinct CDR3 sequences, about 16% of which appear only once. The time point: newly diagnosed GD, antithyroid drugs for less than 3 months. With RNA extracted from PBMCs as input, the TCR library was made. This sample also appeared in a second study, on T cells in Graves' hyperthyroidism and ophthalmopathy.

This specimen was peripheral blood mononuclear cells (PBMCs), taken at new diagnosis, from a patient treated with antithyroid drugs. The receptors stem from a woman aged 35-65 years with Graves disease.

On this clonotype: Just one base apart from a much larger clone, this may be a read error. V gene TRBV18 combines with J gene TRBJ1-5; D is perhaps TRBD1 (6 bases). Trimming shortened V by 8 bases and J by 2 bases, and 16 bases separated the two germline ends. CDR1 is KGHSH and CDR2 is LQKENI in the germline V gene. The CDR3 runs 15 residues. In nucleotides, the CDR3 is TGTGCCAGCCCACGCTACAGGGAGGGCAATCAGCCCCAGCATTTT. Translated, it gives CASPRYREGNQPQHF.

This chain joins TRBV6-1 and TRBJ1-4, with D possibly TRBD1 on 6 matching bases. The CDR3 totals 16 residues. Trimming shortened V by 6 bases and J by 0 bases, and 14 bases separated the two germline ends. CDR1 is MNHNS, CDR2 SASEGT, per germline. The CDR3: CASSRGQSATNEKLFF. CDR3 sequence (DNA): TGTGCCAGCAGCCGCGGACAGTCAGCAACTAATGAAAAACTGTTTTTT.

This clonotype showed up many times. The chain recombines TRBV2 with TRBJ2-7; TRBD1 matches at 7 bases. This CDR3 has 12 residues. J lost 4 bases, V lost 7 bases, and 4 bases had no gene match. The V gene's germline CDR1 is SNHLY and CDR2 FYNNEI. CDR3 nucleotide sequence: TGTGCCAGCACAGGGGACAGTTACGAGCAGTACTTC. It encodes CASTGDSYEQYF.

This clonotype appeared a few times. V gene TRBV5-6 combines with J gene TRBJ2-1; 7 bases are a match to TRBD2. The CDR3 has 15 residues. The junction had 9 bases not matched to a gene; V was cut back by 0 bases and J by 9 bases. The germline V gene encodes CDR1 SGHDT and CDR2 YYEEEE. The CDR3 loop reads CASSLGQQGGGEQFF. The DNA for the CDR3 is TGTGCCAGCAGCTTGGGCCAGCAGGGCGGGGGTGAGCAGTTCTTC.

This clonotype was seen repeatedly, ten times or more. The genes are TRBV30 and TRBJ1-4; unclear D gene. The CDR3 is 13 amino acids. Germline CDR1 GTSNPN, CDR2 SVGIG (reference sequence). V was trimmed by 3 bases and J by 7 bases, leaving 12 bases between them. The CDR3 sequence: CAWSPMMGEKLFF. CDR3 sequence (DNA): TGTGCCTGGAGCCCAATGATGGGTGAAAAACTGTTTTTT.

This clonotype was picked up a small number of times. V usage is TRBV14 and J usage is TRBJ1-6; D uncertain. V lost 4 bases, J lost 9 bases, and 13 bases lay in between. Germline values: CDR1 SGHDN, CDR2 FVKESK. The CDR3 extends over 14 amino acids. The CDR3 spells CASSPLVGFSPLHF. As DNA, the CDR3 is TGTGCCAGCAGCCCCCTCGTGGGGTTTTCACCCCTCCACTTT.

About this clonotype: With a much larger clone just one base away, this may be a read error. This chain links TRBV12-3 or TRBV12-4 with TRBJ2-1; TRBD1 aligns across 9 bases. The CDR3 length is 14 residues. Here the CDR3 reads CASRTGTGTNGQFF. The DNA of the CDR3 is TGTGCCAGCAGGACCGGGACAGGGACGAATGGGCAGTTCTTC.

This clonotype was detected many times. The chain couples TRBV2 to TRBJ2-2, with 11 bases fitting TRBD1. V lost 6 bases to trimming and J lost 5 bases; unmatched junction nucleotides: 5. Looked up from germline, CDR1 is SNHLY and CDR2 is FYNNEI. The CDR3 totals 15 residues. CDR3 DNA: TGTGCCAGCAGATCGGACAGGGGGCGTACCGGGGAGCTGTTTTTT. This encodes CASRSDRGRTGELFF.

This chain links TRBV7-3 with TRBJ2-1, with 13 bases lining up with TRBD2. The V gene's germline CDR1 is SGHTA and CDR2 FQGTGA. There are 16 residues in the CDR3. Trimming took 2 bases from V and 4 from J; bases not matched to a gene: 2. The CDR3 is CASSLALAGGYNEQFF. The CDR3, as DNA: TGTGCCAGCAGCTTAGCACTAGCGGGGGGGTACAATGAGCAGTTCTTC.

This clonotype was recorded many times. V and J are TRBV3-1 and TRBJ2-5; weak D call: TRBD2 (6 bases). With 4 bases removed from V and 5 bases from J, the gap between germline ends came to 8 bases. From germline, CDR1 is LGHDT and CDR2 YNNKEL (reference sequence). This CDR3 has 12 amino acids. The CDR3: CASSPGVETQYF. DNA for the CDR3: TGTGCCAGCAGCCCGGGGGTGGAGACCCAGTACTTC.

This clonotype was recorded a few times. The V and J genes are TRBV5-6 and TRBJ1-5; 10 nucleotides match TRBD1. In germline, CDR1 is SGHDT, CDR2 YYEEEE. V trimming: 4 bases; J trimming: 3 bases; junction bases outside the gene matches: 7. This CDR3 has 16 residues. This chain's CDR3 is CASSHTGTGDNQPQHF. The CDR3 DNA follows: TGTGCCAGCAGCCATACCGGGACAGGGGACAATCAGCCCCAGCATTTT.

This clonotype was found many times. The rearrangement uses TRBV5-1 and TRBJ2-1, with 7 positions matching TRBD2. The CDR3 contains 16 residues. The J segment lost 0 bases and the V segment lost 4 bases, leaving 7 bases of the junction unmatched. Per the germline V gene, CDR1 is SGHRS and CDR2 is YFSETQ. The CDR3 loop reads CASSPGGYTSYNEQFF. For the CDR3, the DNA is TGCGCCAGCAGCCCCGGGGGGTACACCTCCTACAATGAGCAGTTCTTC.

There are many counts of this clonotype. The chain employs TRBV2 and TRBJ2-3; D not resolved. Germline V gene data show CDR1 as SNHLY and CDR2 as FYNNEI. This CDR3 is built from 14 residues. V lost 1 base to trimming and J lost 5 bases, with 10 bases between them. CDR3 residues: CASSEERAVDTQYF. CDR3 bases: TGTGCCAGCAGTGAAGAAAGGGCGGTAGATACGCAGTATTTT.

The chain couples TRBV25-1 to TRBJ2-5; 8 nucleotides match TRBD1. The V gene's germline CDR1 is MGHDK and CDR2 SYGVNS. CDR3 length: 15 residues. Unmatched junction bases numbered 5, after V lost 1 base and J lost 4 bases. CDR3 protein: CASSESGRGRETQYF. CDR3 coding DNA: TGTGCCAGCAGTGAATCCGGCAGGGGGCGAGAGACCCAGTACTTC.

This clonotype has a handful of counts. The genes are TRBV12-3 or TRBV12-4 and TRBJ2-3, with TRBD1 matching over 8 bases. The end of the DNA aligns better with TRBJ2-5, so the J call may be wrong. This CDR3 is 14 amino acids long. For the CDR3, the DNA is TGTGCCAGCAGTTTCTCCGGACAGGGAGGAACCCAGTACTTC. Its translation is CASSFSGQGGTQYF.

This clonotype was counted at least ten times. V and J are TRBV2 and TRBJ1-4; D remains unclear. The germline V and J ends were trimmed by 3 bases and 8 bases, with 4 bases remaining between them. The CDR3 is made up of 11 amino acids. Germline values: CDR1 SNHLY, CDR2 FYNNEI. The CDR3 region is CASSDFEKLFF. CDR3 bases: TGTGCCAGCAGTGATTTCGAAAAACTGTTTTTT.

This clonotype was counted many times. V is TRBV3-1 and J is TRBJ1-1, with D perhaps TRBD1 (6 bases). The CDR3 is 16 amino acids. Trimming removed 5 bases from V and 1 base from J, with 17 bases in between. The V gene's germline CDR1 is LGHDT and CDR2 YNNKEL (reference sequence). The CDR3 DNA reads TGTGCCAGCAGCTTACGGGGGGCGCGAAGGAACACTGAAGCTTTCTTT. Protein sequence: CASSLRGARRNTEAFF.

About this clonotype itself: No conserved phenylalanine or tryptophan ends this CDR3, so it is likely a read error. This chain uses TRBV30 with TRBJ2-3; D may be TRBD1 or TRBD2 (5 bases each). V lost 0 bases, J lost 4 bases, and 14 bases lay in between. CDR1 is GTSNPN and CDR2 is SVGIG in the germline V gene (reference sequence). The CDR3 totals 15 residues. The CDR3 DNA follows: TGTGCCTGGAGTGTAGGGGCTAGCAGCGCAGATACGCAGTATCTT. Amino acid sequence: CAWSVGASSADTQYL.

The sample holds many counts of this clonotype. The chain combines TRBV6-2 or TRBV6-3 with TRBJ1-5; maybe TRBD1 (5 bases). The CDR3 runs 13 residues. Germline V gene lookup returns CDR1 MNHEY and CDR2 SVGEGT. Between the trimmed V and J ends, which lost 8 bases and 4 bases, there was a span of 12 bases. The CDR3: CASGWQGNQPQHF. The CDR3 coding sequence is TGTGCCAGCGGCTGGCAGGGTAATCAGCCCCAGCATTTT.

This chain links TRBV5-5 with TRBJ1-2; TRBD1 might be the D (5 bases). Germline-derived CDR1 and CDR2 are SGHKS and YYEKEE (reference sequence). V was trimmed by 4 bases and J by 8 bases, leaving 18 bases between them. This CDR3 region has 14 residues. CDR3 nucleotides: TGTGCCAGCAGCCCGGGGGGACGGGGAGAAGGCTACACCTTC. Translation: CASSPGGRGEGYTF. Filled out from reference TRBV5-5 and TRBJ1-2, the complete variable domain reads DAGVTQSPTHLIKTRGQQVTLRCSPISGHKSVSWYQQVLGQGPQFIFQYYEKEERGRGNFPDRFSARQFPNYSSELNVNALLLGDSALYLCASSPGGRGEGYTFGSGTRLTVV.

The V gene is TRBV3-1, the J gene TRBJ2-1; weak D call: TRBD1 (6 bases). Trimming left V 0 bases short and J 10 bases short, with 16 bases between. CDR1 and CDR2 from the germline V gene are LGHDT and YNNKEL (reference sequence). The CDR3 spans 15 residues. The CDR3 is CASSQEGGTGREQFF. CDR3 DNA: TGTGCCAGCAGCCAAGAAGGGGGAACAGGGCGCGAGCAGTTCTTC.

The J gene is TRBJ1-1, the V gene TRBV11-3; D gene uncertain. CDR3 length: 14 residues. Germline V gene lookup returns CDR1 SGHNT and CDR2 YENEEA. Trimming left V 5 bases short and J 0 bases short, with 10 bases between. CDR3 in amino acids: CASSQVSMNTEAFF. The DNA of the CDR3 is TGTGCCAGCAGCCAAGTCAGTATGAACACTGAAGCTTTCTTT. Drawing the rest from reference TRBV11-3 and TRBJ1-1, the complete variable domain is EAGVVQSPRYKIIEKKQPVAFWCNPISGHNTLYWYLQNLGQGPELLIRYENEEAVDDSQLPKDRFSAERLKGVDSTLKIQPAELGDSAVYLCASSQVSMNTEAFFGQGTRLTVV.

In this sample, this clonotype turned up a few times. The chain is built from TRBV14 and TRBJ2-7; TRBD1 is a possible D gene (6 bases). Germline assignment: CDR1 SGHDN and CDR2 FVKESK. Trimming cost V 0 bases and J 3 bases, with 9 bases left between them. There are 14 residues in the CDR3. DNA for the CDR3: TGTGCCAGCAGCCAAGATCGGGGACACTACGAGCAGTACTTC. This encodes CASSQDRGHYEQYF.

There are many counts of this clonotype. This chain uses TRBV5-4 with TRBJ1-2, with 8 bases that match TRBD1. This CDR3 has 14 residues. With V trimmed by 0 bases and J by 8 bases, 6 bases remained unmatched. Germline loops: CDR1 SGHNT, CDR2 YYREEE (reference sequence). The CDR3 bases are TGTGCCAGCAGCTTGGGCAGGGGGCTTGAGGGCTACACCTTC. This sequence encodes CASSLGRGLEGYTF.

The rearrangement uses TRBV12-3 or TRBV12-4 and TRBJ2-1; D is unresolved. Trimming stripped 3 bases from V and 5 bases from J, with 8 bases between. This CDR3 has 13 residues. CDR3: CASSFRLDNEQFF. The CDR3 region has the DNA TGTGCCAGCAGTTTCCGCCTTGACAATGAGCAGTTCTTC.

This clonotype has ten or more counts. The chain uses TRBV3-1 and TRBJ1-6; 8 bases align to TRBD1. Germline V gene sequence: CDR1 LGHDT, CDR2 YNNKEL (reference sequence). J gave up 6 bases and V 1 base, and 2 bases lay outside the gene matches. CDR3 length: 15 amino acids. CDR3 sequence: CASSQGDRINSPLHF. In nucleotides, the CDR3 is TGTGCCAGCAGCCAAGGGGACAGGATTAATTCACCCCTCCACTTT. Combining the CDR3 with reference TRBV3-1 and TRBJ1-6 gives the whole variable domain DTAVSQTPKYLVTQMGNDKSIKCEQNLGHDTMYWYKQDSKKFLKIMFSYNNKELIINETVPNRFSPKSPDKAHLNLHINSLELGDSAVYFCASSQGDRINSPLHFGNGTRLTVT.

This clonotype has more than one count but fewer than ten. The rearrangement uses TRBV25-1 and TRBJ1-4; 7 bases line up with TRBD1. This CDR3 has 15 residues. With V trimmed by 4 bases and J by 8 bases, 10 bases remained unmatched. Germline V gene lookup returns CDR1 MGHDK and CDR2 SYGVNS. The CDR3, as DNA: TGTGCCAGCAGTGCGGAGGGGGCAGCCAGGGAAAAACTGTTTTTT. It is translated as CASSAEGAAREKLFF.

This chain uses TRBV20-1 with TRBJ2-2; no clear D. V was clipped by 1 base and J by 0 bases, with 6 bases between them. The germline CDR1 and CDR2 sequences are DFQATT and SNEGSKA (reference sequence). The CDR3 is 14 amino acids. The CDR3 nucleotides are TGCAGTGCTAGAGGGGCCGCGAACACCGGGGAGCTGTTTTTT. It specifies CSARGAANTGELFF.

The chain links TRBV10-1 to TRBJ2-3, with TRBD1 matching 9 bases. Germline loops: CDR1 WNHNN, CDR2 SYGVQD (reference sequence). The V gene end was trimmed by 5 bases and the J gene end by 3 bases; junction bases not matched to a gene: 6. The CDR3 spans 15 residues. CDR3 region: CASSPGQGRTDTQYF. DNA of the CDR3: TGCGCCAGCAGTCCTGGACAGGGGCGGACAGATACGCAGTATTTT.